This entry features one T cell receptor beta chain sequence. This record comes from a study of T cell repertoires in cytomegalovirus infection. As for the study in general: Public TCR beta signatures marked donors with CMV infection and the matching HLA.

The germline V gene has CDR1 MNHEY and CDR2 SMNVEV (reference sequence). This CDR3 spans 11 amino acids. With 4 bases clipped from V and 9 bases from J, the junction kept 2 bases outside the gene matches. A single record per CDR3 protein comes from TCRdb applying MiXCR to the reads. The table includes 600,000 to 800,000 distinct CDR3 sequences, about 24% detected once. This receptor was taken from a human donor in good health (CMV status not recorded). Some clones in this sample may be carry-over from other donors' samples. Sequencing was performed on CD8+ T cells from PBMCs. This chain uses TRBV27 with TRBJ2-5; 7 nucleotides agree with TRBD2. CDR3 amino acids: CASSSSGAQYF. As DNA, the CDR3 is TGTGCCAGCAGTTCAAGCGGGGCCCAGTACTTC.